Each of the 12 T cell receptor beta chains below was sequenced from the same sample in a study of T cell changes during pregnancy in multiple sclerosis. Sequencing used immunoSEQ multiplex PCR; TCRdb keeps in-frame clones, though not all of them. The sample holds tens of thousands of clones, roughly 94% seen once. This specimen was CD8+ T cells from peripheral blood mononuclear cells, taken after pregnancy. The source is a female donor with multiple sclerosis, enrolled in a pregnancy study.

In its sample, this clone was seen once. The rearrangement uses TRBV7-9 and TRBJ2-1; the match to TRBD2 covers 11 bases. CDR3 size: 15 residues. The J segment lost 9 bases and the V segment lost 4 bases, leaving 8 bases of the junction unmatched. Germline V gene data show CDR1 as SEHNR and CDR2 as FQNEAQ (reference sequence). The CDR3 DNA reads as TGTGCCAGCAGCTACCTAGCGGGAGGTAGTAGTGAGCAGTTCTTC. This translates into CASSYLAGGSSEQFF.

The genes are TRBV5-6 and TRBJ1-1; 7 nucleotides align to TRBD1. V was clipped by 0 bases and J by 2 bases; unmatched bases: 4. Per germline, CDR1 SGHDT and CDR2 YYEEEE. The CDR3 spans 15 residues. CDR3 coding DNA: TGTGCCAGCAGCTTGGAAGAGGGGGCTAACACTGAAGCTTTCTTT. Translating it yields CASSLEEGANTEAFF.

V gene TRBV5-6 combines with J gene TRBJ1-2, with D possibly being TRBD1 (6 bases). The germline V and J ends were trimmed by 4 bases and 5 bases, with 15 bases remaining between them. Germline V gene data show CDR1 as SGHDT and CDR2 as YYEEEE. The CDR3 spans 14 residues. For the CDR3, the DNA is TGTGCCAGCAGCCCTAGGGGGGGCCCATATGGCTACACCTTC. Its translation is CASSPRGGPYGYTF.

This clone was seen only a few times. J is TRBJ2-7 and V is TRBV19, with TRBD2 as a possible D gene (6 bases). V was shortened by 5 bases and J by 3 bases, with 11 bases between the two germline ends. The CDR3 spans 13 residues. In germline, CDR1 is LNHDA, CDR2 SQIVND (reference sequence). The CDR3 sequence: CASSSGDGYEQYF. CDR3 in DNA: TGTGCCAGTAGTTCGGGGGACGGCTACGAGCAGTACTTC.

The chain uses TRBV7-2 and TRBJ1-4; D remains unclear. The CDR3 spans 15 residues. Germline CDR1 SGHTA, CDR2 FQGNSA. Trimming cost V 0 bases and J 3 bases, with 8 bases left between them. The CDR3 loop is CASSLAPGSNEKLFF. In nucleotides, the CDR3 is TGTGCCAGCAGCTTAGCGCCCGGTTCTAATGAAAAACTGTTTTTT.

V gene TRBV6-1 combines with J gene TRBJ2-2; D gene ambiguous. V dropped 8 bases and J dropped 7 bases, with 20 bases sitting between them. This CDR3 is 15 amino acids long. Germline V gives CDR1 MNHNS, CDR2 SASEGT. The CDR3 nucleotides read TGTGCCAGCCACATACCTTTGAACCGTGGCGGGGAGCTGTTTTTT. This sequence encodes CASHIPLNRGGELFF.

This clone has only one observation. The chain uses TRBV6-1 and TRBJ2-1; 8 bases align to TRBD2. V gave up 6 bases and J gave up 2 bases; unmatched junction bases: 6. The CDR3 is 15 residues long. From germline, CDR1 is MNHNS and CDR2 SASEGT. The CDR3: CASSLLAVPYNEQFF. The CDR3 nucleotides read TGTGCCAGCAGCCTACTAGCGGTCCCCTACAATGAGCAGTTCTTC.

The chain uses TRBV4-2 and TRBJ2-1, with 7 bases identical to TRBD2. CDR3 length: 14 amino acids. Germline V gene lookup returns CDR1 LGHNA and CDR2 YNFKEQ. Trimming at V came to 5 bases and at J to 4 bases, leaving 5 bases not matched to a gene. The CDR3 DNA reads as TGTGCCAGCAGCTTCAGCGGGGATTACAATGAGCAGTTCTTC. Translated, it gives CASSFSGDYNEQFF.

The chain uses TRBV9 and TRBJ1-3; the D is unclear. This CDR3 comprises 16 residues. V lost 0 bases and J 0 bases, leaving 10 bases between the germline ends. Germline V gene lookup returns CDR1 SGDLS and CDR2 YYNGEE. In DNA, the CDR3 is TGTGCCAGCAGCGTAGATGGGAGGAGCTCTGGAAACACCATATATTTT. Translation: CASSVDGRSSGNTIYF.

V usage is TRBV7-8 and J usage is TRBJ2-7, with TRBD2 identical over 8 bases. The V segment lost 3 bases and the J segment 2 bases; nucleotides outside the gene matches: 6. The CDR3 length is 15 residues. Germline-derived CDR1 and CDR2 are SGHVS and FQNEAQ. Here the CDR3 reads CASSLAGRVTYEQYF. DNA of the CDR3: TGTGCCAGCAGCTTGGCCGGGAGGGTTACCTACGAGCAGTACTTC.

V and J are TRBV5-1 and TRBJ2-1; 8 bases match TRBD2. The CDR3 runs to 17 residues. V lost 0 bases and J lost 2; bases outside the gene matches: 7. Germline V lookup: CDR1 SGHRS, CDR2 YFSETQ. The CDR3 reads CASSLEGSGITYNEQFF. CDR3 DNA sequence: TGCGCCAGCAGCTTGGAAGGTAGCGGGATCACCTACAATGAGCAGTTCTTC.

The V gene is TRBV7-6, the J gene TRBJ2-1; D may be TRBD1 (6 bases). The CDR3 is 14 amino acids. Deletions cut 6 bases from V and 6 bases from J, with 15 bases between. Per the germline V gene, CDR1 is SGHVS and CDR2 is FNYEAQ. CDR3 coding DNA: TGTGCCAGCAGTCCGCGGGTAGGGGGCAATGAGCAGTTCTTC. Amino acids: CASSPRVGGNEQFF. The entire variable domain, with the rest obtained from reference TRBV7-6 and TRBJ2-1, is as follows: GAGVSQSPRYKVTKRGQDVALRCDPISGHVSLYWYRQALGQGPEFLTYFNYEAQQDKSGLPNDRFSAERPEGSISTLTIQRTEQRDSAMYRCASSPRVGGNEQFFGPGTRLTVL.